This TCR beta chain was sequenced during a study of PD-L1 blockade in urothelial cancer. TCRdb's copy holds only in-frame clones and misses some; the assay was immunoSEQ multiplex PCR. Of more than 45,000 clones listed, approximately 84% were seen once; the top ten hold 15% to 20%. The specimen comprised PBMCs, sampled around atezolizumab (anti-PD-L1) treatment. The sequence was collected from a man aged 55-75 years with urothelial cancer.

CDR3 in amino acids: CASSFGETQYF. CDR3 nucleotide sequence: TGCGCCAGCAGCTTCGGGGAGACCCAGTACTTC. The chain has TRBV5-1 and TRBJ2-5, with unresolved D. Germline V gene data show CDR1 as SGHRS and CDR2 as YFSETQ. V was clipped by 2 bases and J by 5 bases, with 4 bases between them. The CDR3 extends over 11 amino acids.